The clone carrying this TCR beta chain was seen a single time. Its cognate antigen is unknown. The data are from a study of T cell responses to AZD1222 COVID-19 vaccine. Study observations and caveats: Most donors were white British and more were female, and clonal diversity was possibly underestimated. Vaccine-related CD4 TCRs covered spike, predominating at 160-218 and 743-854. Spike-specific TCR depth and breadth grew after two AZD1222 doses. Reports say nearly half of spike-specific TCRs go after unmutated variant regions.

Data came from immunoSEQ multiplex PCR; TCRdb stores just in-frame clones and leaves some out. This table has about 83,000 clones, around 88% appearing once. The CDR3 length is 14 residues. Between the trimmed V and J ends, which lost 5 bases and 5 bases, there was a span of 14 bases. Germline V lookup: CDR1 MNHEY, CDR2 SVGAGI. The material sequenced was peripheral blood, taken on day 0 of AZD1222 vaccination. The source is an adult in good health. The chain is built from TRBV6-5 and TRBJ2-3, with a weak D call TRBD2 (5 bases). The CDR3 loop is CASSPELGGDTQYF. The CDR3, as DNA: TGTGCCAGCAGTCCCGAACTAGGAGGAGATACGCAGTATTTT.